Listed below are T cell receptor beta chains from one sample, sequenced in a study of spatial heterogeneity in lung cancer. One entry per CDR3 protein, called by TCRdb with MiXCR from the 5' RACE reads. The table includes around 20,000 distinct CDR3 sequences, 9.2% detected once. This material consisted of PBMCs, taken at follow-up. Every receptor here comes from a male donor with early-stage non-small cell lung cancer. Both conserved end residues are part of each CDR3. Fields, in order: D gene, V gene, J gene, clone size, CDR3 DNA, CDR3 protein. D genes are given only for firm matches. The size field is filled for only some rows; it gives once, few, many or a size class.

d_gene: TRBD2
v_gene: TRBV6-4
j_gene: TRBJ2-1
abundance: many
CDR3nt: TGTGCCAGCAGCAGAACGGGAGGGGGGGACTACAATGAGCAGTTCTTC
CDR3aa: CASSRTGGGDYNEQFF

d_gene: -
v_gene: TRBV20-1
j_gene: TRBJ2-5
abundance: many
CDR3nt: TGCAGTGCCCCTCACCAAGAGACCCAGTACTTC
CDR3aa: CSAPHQETQYF

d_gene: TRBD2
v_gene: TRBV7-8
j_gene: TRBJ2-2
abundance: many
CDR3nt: TGTGCCAGCAGCCTACTACTAGCGGACACCGGGGAGCTGTTTTTT
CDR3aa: CASSLLLADTGELFF

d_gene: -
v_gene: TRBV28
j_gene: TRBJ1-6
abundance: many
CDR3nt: TGTGCCAGCAGCTCAGGGGCGGCGTATTCACCCCTCCACTTT
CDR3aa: CASSSGAAYSPLHF

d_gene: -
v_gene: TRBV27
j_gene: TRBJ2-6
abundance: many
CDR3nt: TGTGCCAGCAGTTCATGGACAAATCTCTGGGCCAACGTCCTGACTTTC
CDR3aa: CASSSWTNLWANVLTF

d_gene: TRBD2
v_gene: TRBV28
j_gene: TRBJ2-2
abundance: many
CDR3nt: TGTGCCAGCAGATCCCGACTAGCGGGAGGGCGTGGGGAGCTGTTTTTT
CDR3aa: CASRSRLAGGRGELFF

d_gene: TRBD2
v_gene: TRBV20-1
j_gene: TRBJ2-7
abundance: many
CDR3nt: TGCAGTGCCGCCAAGGGACTAGCGCACTCCTACGAGCAGTACTTC
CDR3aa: CSAAKGLAHSYEQYF

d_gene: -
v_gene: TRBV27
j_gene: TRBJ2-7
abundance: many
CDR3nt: TGTGCCAGCAGTTTATCCACGGGGGTTAGCGGCTCCTACGAGCAGTACTTC
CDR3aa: CASSLSTGVSGSYEQYF

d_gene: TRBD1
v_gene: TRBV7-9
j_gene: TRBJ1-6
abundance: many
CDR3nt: TGTGCCAGCAGCGCGACAGGGGGCGTGAATTCACCCCTCCACTTT
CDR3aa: CASSATGGVNSPLHF

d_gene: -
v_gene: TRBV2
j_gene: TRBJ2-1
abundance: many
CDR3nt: TGTGCCAGCAGAGACGGAGGGCCCCTAGGGAGTAATGAGCAGTTCTTC
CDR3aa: CASRDGGPLGSNEQFF

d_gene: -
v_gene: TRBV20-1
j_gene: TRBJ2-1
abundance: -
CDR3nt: TGCAGTGCCGGGACCCGCAATGAGCAGTTCTTC
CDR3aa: CSAGTRNEQFF

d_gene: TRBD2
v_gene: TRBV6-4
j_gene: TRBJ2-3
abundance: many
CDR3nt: TGTGCCAGCAGCGTAGCGGGGGGAGGCACAGATACGCAGTATTTT
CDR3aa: CASSVAGGGTDTQYF

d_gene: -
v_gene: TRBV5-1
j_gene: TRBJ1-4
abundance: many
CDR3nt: TGCGCCAGCAGCCCGGGGGCAGGGGTGGAAACTAATGAAAAACTGTTTTTT
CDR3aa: CASSPGAGVETNEKLFF

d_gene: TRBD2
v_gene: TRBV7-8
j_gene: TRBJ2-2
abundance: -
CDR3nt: TGTGCCAGCAGCCTCACGACTAGCGGGACTTACACCGGGGAGCTGTTTTTT
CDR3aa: CASSLTTSGTYTGELFF

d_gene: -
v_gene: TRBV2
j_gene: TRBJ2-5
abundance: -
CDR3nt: TGTGCCAGCAGTGAGGGGCGGCAAATCCAGGAGACCCAGTACTTC
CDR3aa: CASSEGRQIQETQYF

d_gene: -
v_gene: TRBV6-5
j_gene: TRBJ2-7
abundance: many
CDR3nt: TGTGCCAGCAGTCCTACCAGGTACTACGAGCAGTACTTC
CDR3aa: CASSPTRYYEQYF

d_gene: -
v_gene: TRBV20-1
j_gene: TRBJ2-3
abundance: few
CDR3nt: TGCAGTGCTAGAGATCTATGGTTGCAGGGACGCACAGATACGCAGTATTTT
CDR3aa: CSARDLWLQGRTDTQYF

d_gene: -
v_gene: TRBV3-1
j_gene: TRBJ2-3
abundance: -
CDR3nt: TGTGCCAGCAGCCAAGAAGTCCCAGGGGGCACAGATACGCAGTATTTT
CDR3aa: CASSQEVPGGTDTQYF

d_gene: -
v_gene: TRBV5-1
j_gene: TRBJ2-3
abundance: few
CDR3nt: TGCGCCAGCAGCCCTTCTAGCCCAGATACGCAGTATTTT
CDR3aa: CASSPSSPDTQYF

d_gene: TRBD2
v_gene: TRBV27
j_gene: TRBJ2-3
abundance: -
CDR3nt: TGTGCCAGCAGTTTAACGCCTAGCGGAGCCACAGATACGCAGTATTTT
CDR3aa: CASSLTPSGATDTQYF

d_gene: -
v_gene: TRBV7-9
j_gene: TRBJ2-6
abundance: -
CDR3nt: TGTGCCAGCAGCTTACAGGTACCAGGGCCGGACAACGTCCTGACTTTC
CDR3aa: CASSLQVPGPDNVLTF

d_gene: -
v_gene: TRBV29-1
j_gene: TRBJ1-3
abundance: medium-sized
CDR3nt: TGCAGCGTTGAGGCAGGATTTGGAAACACCATATATTTT
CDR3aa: CSVEAGFGNTIYF

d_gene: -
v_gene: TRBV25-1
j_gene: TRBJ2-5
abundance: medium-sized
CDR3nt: TGTGCCAGCAGTGAATGGGGCACCCAAGAGACCCAGTACTTC
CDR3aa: CASSEWGTQETQYF

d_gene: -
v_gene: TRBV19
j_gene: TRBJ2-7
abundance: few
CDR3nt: TGTGCCAGTAGTATATCCCGGGACCATCGCTACGAGCAGTACTTC
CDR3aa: CASSISRDHRYEQYF

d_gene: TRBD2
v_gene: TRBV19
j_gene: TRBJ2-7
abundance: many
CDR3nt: TGTGCCAGTAGTCAAGGACTAGCGGGGACCTACGAGCAGTACTTC
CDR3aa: CASSQGLAGTYEQYF

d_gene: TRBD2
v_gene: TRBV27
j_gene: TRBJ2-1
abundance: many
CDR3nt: TGTGCCAGCAGTCCTCTAGCGGGGGGGAGGGATGAGCAGTTCTTC
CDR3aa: CASSPLAGGRDEQFF

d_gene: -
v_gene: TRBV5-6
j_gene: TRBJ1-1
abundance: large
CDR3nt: TGTGCCAGCAGCTCTTGGCCTGACCAAGCTTTCTTT
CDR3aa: CASSSWPDQAFF

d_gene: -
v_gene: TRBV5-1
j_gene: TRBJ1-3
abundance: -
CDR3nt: TGCGCCAGCAGCTTGGGTTCAACTGGAAACACCATATATTTT
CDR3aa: CASSLGSTGNTIYF

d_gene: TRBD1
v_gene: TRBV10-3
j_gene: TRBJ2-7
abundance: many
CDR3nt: TGTGCCATCAGTGAGTCCGGGACAGGGGCGTACGAGCAGTACTTC
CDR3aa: CAISESGTGAYEQYF

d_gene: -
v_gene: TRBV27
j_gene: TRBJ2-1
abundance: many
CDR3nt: TGTGCCAGCAGTTCCGGGAGCTCCTACAATGAGCAGTTCTTC
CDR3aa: CASSSGSSYNEQFF

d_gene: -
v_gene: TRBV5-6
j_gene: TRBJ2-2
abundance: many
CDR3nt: TGTGCCAGCAGCTTGGAGGCAACGAACACCGGGGAGCTGTTTTTT
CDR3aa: CASSLEATNTGELFF

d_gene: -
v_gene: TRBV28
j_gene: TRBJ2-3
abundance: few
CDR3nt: TGTGCCAGCAGTCCCTGGGCCCCGCACCGCACAGATACGCAGTATTTT
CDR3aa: CASSPWAPHRTDTQYF

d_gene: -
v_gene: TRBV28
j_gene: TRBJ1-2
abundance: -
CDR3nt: TGTGCCAGCAGTGCCCCTTATGGTCAGGAGAGCTATGGCTACACCTTC
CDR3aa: CASSAPYGQESYGYTF

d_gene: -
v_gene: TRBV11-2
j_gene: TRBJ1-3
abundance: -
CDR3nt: TGTGCCAGCAGCTCGAGCCGCTCTGGAAACACCATATATTTT
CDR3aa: CASSSSRSGNTIYF

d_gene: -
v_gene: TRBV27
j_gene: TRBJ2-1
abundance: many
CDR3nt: TGTGCCAGCACTCCCTTCAACGCAGGGTCCATTGAGCAGTTCTTC
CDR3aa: CASTPFNAGSIEQFF

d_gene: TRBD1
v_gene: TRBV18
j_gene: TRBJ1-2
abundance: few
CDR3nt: TGTGCCAGCTCACTTGGACAGGGGGTTGACTATGGCTACACCTTC
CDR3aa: CASSLGQGVDYGYTF

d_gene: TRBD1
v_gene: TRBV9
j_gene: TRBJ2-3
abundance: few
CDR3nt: TGTGCCAGCAGCGTCAGGACAGGGGGTAGCACAGATACGCAGTATTTT
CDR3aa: CASSVRTGGSTDTQYF

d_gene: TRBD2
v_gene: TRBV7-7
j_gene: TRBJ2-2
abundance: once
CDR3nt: TGTGCCAGCAGCGATCCGGTACTAGCGTACACCGGGGAGCTGTTTTTT
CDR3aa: CASSDPVLAYTGELFF

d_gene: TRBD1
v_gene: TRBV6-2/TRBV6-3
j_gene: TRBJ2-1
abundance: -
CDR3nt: TGTGCCAGCAGTTACTCACCGGGACAGGGCCCGTTCTTC
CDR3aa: CASSYSPGQGPFF

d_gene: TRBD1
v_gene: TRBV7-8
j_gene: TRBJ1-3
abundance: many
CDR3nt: TGTGCCAGCAGACGAGGGACAGGGGGGGGAAACACCATATATTTT
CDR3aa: CASRRGTGGGNTIYF

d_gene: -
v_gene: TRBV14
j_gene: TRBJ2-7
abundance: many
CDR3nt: TGTGCCAGCAGCCCTCTAGCAAGATACGAGCAGTACTTC
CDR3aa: CASSPLARYEQYF

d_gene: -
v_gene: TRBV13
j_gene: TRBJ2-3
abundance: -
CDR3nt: TGTGCCAGCAGCTTCCCTGGGTCATGGACAGATACGCAGTATTTT
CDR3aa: CASSFPGSWTDTQYF

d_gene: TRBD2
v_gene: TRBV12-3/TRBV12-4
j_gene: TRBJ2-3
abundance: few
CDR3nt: TGTGCCAGCCTGGCGACTAGCGGGGGGGCCTTCTTAGTAGATACGCAGTATTTT
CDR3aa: CASLATSGGAFLVDTQYF

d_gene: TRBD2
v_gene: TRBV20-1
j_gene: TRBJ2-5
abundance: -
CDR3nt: TGCAGTGCTTCTTACCCCCTAGCGGGGGCCCTTAAAGCGACCCAGTACTTC
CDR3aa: CSASYPLAGALKATQYF

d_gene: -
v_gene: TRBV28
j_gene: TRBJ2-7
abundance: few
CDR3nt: TGTGCCAGCACCTGGAGGGGCCCCTACGAGCAGTACTTC
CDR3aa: CASTWRGPYEQYF

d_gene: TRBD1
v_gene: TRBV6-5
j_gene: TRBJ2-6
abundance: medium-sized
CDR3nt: TGTGCCAGCAACACCCGACCGGGACAGGGGGCCTCTGGGGCCAACGTCCTGACTTTC
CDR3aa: CASNTRPGQGASGANVLTF

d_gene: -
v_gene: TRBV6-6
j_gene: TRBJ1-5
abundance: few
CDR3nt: TGTGCCAGCATTTACGGGGCGACCTATCCCAATCAGCCCCAGCATTTT
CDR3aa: CASIYGATYPNQPQHF

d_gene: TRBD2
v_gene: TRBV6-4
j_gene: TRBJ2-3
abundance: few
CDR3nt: TGTGCCAGCAGTCCCACTAGCGGGGGAGTGGCGGATACGCAGTATTTT
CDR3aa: CASSPTSGGVADTQYF

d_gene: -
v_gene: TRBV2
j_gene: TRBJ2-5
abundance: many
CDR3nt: TGTGCCAGCAGTGAAGCTTATAAGGAGACCCAGTACTTC
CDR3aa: CASSEAYKETQYF

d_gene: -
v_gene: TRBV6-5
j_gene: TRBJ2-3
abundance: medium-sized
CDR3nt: TGTGCCAGTAGACAGCTAAGCACAGATACGCAGTATTTT
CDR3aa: CASRQLSTDTQYF

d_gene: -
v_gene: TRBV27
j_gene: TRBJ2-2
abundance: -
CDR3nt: TGTGCCAGCAGTTCCGGGAACACCGGGGAGCTGTTTTTT
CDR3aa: CASSSGNTGELFF

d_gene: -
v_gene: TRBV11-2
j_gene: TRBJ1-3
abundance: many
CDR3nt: TGTGCCAGCAGCTTAGATCCTACTGGAAACACCATATATTTT
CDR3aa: CASSLDPTGNTIYF

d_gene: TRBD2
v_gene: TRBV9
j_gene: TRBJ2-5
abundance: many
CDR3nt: TGTGCCAGCAGCCTAGCGGGGGGGTACCAAGAGACCCAGTACTTC
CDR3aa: CASSLAGGYQETQYF

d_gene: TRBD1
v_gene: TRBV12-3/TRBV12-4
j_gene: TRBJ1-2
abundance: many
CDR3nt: TGTGCCAGCAGCGTGGGACAGGCCTATGGCTACACCTTC
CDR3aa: CASSVGQAYGYTF

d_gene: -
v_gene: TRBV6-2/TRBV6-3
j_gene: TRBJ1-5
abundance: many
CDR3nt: TGTGCCAGCAGGTCGCCCAGGGATAGCAATCAGCCCCAGCATTTT
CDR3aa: CASRSPRDSNQPQHF

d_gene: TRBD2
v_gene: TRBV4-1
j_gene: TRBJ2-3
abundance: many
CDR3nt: TGCGCCAGCAGCAAACAAGCCCCCGTGGTAACTAGCGGGAGGGTTACGCAGTATTTT
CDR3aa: CASSKQAPVVTSGRVTQYF